This TCR beta chain was identified during a study of blood T cell repertoires in COVID-19. In the study overall: Acute and convalescent COVID-19 samples came from the United States, Italy and Spain.

In the original processing: Using reference gene primer amplification, nucleated cell counts were estimated. Produced via immunoSEQ multiplex PCR; TCRdb's table is partial and in-frame only. The D gene and trimming were derived from the DNA, and the V and J assignments and clone size from that table. In the table there are about 34,000 clones, approximately 78% of which are singletons. The CDR3 totals 13 residues. Trimming at V came to 6 bases and at J to 9 bases, leaving 4 bases not matched to a gene. CDR1 and CDR2 (germline): MNHEY, SMNVEV (reference sequence). The V and J genes are TRBV27 and TRBJ1-6, with TRBD1 matching over 8 bases. This clonotype was sampled from an older woman with acute or convalescent COVID-19. The sequenced sample consisted of peripheral blood. The CDR3 DNA sequence: TGTGCCAGCAGGGACAGGGTTCTTTCACCCCTCCACTTT. It specifies CASRDRVLSPLHF.